Below, 10 T cell receptor beta chains from the same sample are listed, as sequenced in a study of blood T cell repertoires in COVID-19. Profiling relied on immunoSEQ multiplex PCR, and the TCRdb table lists in-frame clones only, not all of them. The sample lists about 74,000 clones; approximately 90% were seen once. Sequenced: peripheral blood. The receptors shown here come from a man aged 65 to 85 with active or convalescent COVID-19.

V gene TRBV6-4 combines with J gene TRBJ2-3, with TRBD2 matching over 11 bases. Looked up from germline, CDR1 is MRHNA and CDR2 is SNTAGT. V was clipped by 5 bases and J by 5 bases; unmatched bases: 3. This CDR3 region has 14 residues. The DNA for the CDR3 is TGTGCCAGCAGTTATAGCGGGGGGGTAGATACGCAGTATTTT. Its protein product is CASSYSGGVDTQYF.

J is TRBJ1-5 and V is TRBV4-1; the D is unclear. Trimming left V 1 base short and J 5 bases short, with 9 bases between. Germline lookup yields CDR1 MGHRA and CDR2 YSYEKL. The CDR3 sequence is 14 residues long. The CDR3 protein is CASSQASGHQPQHF. CDR3 coding DNA: TGCGCCAGCAGCCAAGCCAGTGGGCATCAGCCCCAGCATTTT.

The chain couples TRBV2 to TRBJ1-1; D not resolved. Germline-derived CDR1 and CDR2 are SNHLY and FYNNEI. V shed 6 bases and J shed 6 bases, with 11 bases lying between them. The CDR3 is 12 residues long. The CDR3 is CASSLVVAEAFF. Written as DNA, the CDR3 is TGTGCCAGCAGCTTGGTGGTAGCTGAAGCTTTCTTT. Drawing the rest from reference TRBV2 and TRBJ1-1, the complete variable domain is EPEVTQTPSHQVTQMGQEVILRCVPISNHLYFYWYRQILGQKVEFLVSFYNNEISEKSEIFDDQFSVERPDGSNFTLKIRSTKLEDSAMYFCASSLVVAEAFFGQGTRLTVV.

The chain couples TRBV19 to TRBJ2-5, with 7 positions matching TRBD1. The CDR3 contains 13 residues. The germline V gene encodes CDR1 LNHDA and CDR2 SQIVND (reference sequence). J was trimmed by 2 bases and V by 6 bases; bases with no gene match: 3. Here the CDR3 reads CASRETGQETQYF. CDR3 sequence (DNA): TGTGCCAGTAGAGAGACAGGGCAAGAGACCCAGTACTTC.

The V gene is TRBV6-4, the J gene TRBJ2-3; TRBD1 agrees at 7 bases. The CDR3 is 15 residues long. Per germline, CDR1 MRHNA and CDR2 SNTAGT. J was trimmed by 2 bases and V by 5 bases; bases with no gene match: 7. In DNA, the CDR3 is TGTGCCAGCAGTAAGGACAGGTCTTACACAGATACGCAGTATTTT. This sequence encodes CASSKDRSYTDTQYF.

The chain carries TRBV19 and TRBJ2-5, with 12 bases identical to TRBD1. V gave up 5 bases and J gave up 2 bases; unmatched junction bases: 6. CDR1 LNHDA and CDR2 SQIVND come from the germline V gene (reference sequence). The CDR3 runs to 16 residues. CDR3 sequence: CASSPGDRGHQETQYF. The CDR3, as DNA: TGTGCCAGTAGTCCCGGGGACAGGGGGCATCAAGAGACCCAGTACTTC.

The CDR3 nucleotides read TGTGCCAGCAGTCCCCACTCCTACGAGCAGTACTTC. Encoded protein: CASSPHSYEQYF. The V call is TRBV6-5, the J call TRBJ2-7; D unclear. The CDR3 sequence is 12 residues long. The germline V and J ends were trimmed by 5 bases and 0 bases, with 5 bases remaining between them. Germline CDR1 is MNHEY and CDR2 is SVGAGI.

The gene calls are TRBV11-2 and TRBJ2-2; 7 bases agree with TRBD2. There are 15 residues in the CDR3. CDR1 SGHAT and CDR2 FQNNGV come from the germline V gene. After removal of 4 bases from V and 6 bases from J, the junction contained 8 bases not matched to a gene. CDR3 DNA: TGTGCCAGCAGCTCCAGCGGGGAGCTAGCCGGGGAGCTGTTTTTT. Translation gives CASSSSGELAGELFF.

CDR3 in DNA: TGCGCCAGCAAGCTATTCGGGACAGTAAGCTCTGGGGCCAACGTCCTGACTTTC. It codes for CASKLFGTVSSGANVLTF. This sequence joins TRBV5-1 and TRBJ2-6; 7 bases fit TRBD1. The CDR3 is made up of 18 amino acids. The V and J ends lost 6 bases and 0 bases, in that order; junction bases with no gene match: 12. The germline CDR1 and CDR2 sequences are SGHRS and YFSETQ.

The genes are TRBV18 and TRBJ2-5, with 8 bases fitting TRBD1. Germline V gene lookup returns CDR1 KGHSH and CDR2 LQKENI. CDR3 length: 14 amino acids. The V segment lost 4 bases and the J segment 4 bases; nucleotides outside the gene matches: 5. As DNA, the CDR3 is TGTGCCAGCTCACTGGACAGGGCGGCAGAGACCCAGTACTTC. Translation: CASSLDRAAETQYF.